These 32 T cell receptor beta chains were all obtained from the same sample, sequenced in a study of blood T cell repertoires in COVID-19. TCRdb's copy holds only in-frame clones and misses some; the assay was immunoSEQ multiplex PCR. The sample records about 210,000 clones, more than 75% being singletons. Sequencing was done on a sample of peripheral blood. All receptors come from a woman aged 55-70 years with COVID-19, enrolled during active disease.

The table lists this clone with a count of one. This same CDR3 is encoded by further DNA sequences in the sample. This chain joins TRBV9 and TRBJ1-2, with D possibly being TRBD1 (5 bases). Germline-derived CDR1 and CDR2 are SGDLS and YYNGEE. The CDR3 runs to 15 residues. The V gene lost 0 bases and the J gene lost 0 bases, with 9 bases spanning the gap. The CDR3 sequence is CASSVEDSSNYGYTF. CDR3 coding DNA: TGTGCCAGCAGCGTAGAAGACAGCTCTAACTATGGCTACACCTTC.

This clone was observed a few times. The V gene is TRBV9, the J gene TRBJ2-2; TRBD2 agrees at 14 bases. Germline CDR1 SGDLS, CDR2 YYNGEE. The CDR3 is 16 residues long. The trim removed 3 bases at V and 5 bases at J, leaving 3 bases unmatched. Written as DNA, the CDR3 is TGTGCCAGCAGCGCCGGGACTAGCGGGAGTACCGGGGAGCTGTTTTTT. It translates to CASSAGTSGSTGELFF.

The chain employs TRBV18 and TRBJ1-2; D uncertain. The CDR3 consists of 15 residues. Per germline, CDR1 KGHSH and CDR2 LQKENI. Trimming left V 4 bases short and J 0 bases short, with 12 bases between. The CDR3 loop reads CASSLRRGPNYGYTF. Written as DNA, the CDR3 is TGTGCCAGCTCACTCCGGCGGGGTCCTAACTATGGCTACACCTTC.

This chain links TRBV24-1 with TRBJ1-4; the match to TRBD1 covers 7 bases. CDR3 length: 16 amino acids. CDR1 and CDR2 (germline): KGHDR, SFDVKD. The V and J ends lost 2 bases and 7 bases, in that order; junction bases with no gene match: 9. The CDR3 protein is CATSDSSQGSGEKLFF. The CDR3 bases are TGTGCCACCAGTGATTCTTCACAGGGGTCGGGTGAAAAACTGTTTTTT.

The genes are TRBV6-5 and TRBJ1-5, with 11 positions matching TRBD1. The CDR3 covers 14 residues. After removal of 4 bases from V and 5 bases from J, the junction contained 1 base not matched to a gene. Looked up from germline, CDR1 is MNHEY and CDR2 is SVGAGI. Here the CDR3 DNA reads TGTGCCAGCAGTTGGGACAGGGGGGATCAGCCCCAGCATTTT. This sequence encodes CASSWDRGDQPQHF.

V is TRBV6-4 and J is TRBJ1-6; TRBD1 agrees at 7 bases. CDR3 length: 13 amino acids. V lost 5 bases and J lost 8; bases outside the gene matches: 3. Germline V CDR1 and CDR2: MRHNA, SNTAGT. This chain's CDR3 is CASSRDSYSPLHF. CDR3 nucleotide sequence: TGTGCCAGCAGTAGGGACAGTTATTCACCCCTCCACTTT.

The V and J genes are TRBV3-1 (or the pseudogene TRBV3-2) and TRBJ1-2; D uncertain. CDR1 and CDR2 from the germline V gene are LGHDT and YNNKEL (reference sequence). Trimming shortened V by 0 bases and J by 2 bases, and 10 bases separated the two germline ends. The CDR3 runs 15 residues. CDR3: CASSQDRGSNYGYTF. The CDR3 nucleotides are TGTGCCAGCAGCCAAGACCGGGGATCCAACTATGGCTACACCTTC.

The chain is built from TRBV7-2 and TRBJ2-2; TRBD1 agrees at 11 bases. Germline V gene data show CDR1 as SGHTA and CDR2 as FQGNSA. J gave up 6 bases and V 4 bases, and 4 bases lay outside the gene matches. The CDR3 loop spans 15 amino acids. CDR3 loop: CASSSGQGASGELFF. CDR3 DNA: TGTGCCAGCAGCTCCGGACAGGGGGCATCCGGGGAGCTGTTTTTT.

This clone was seen once. The CDR3 reads CASSLQGLPGADTQYF. DNA for the CDR3: TGCGCCAGCAGCTTGCAAGGACTACCCGGCGCAGATACGCAGTATTTT. The rearrangement joins TRBV5-1 to TRBJ2-3; D might be TRBD2 (6 bases). Germline V gene data show CDR1 as SGHRS and CDR2 as YFSETQ. The V gene lost 1 base and the J gene lost 4 bases, with 16 bases spanning the gap. The CDR3 length is 16 residues.

The chain combines TRBV28 with TRBJ1-6, with a tentative D call TRBD1 (6 bases). V gave up 3 bases and J gave up 1 base, with 16 bases separating them. Germline values: CDR1 MDHEN, CDR2 SYDVKM. The CDR3 totals 18 residues. For the CDR3, the DNA is TGTGCCAGCAGTTTGGGGGGGGCGATCGGGTCCTATAATTCACCCCTCCACTTT. Its translation: CASSLGGAIGSYNSPLHF.

The chain carries TRBV12-3 or TRBV12-4 and TRBJ2-2; D unclear. The V and J ends lost 5 bases and 5 bases respectively, with 9 bases between them. The CDR3 extends over 13 amino acids. The CDR3 DNA sequence: TGTGCCAGCAGTCTCCGGAGTACCGGGGAGCTGTTTTTT. This translates into CASSLRSTGELFF.

The chain uses TRBV25-1 and TRBJ1-2; TRBD1 aligns across 8 bases. This CDR3 region has 15 residues. V lost 8 bases to trimming and J lost 2 bases; unmatched junction nucleotides: 10. Germline-derived CDR1 and CDR2 are MGHDK and SYGVNS. The CDR3 DNA follows: TGTGCCAGCTCAAAGCACGGACAGGGAAACTATGGCTACACCTTC. Translated, it gives CASSKHGQGNYGYTF.

The rearrangement uses TRBV12-3 or TRBV12-4 and TRBJ1-2, with D possibly being TRBD1 (6 bases). V lost 7 bases to trimming and J lost 4 bases, with 13 bases between them. The CDR3 is 13 residues long. The CDR3 spells CASTNRDTYGYTF. The DNA of the CDR3 is TGTGCCAGCACCAACCGGGACACCTATGGCTACACCTTC.

The rearrangement links TRBV10-3 to TRBJ2-7; 7 bases align to TRBD1. The junction had 6 bases not matched to a gene; V was cut back by 4 bases and J by 0 bases. The germline CDR1 and CDR2 sequences are ENHRY and SYGVKD. The CDR3 sequence is 15 residues long. Here the CDR3 DNA reads TGTGCCATCAGTGGGACAGGCCTGAGCTCCTACGAGCAGTACTTC. Residues: CAISGTGLSSYEQYF.

V is TRBV27 and J is TRBJ1-6; 7 nucleotides agree with TRBD1. V was pared by 2 bases and J by 6 bases, with 7 bases of the junction left unmatched. The CDR3 contains 16 residues. CDR1 MNHEY and CDR2 SMNVEV come from the germline V gene (reference sequence). CDR3 sequence reads: CASSLTPGGFNSPLHF. The CDR3 DNA reads as TGTGCCAGCAGTTTAACACCAGGGGGGTTTAATTCACCCCTCCACTTT.

The chain joins TRBV5-1 to TRBJ2-1; 7 bases agree with TRBD1. The CDR3 length is 15 residues. Germline loops: CDR1 SGHRS, CDR2 YFSETQ. With V trimmed by 1 base and J by 3 bases, 4 bases remained unmatched. DNA of the CDR3: TGCGCCAGCAGCTTGCGCCGGGACAGCTACAATGAGCAGTTCTTC. Its translation: CASSLRRDSYNEQFF.

The rearrangement joins TRBV30 to TRBJ1-2; 9 nucleotides match TRBD1. The germline V gene encodes CDR1 GTSNPN and CDR2 SVGIG (reference sequence). The CDR3 has 16 amino acids. The J segment lost 8 bases and the V segment lost 2 bases, leaving 15 bases of the junction unmatched. CDR3 sequence (DNA): TGTGCCTGGAGTACGGGGACAGGGTTGGGCTTCGAGGGCTACACCTTC. It specifies CAWSTGTGLGFEGYTF.

This chain joins TRBV6-4 and TRBJ1-2, with D possibly TRBD1 on 6 matching bases. Germline CDR1 and CDR2: MRHNA and SNTAGT. V lost 4 bases and J lost 2, with 8 bases in between. CDR3 size: 13 residues. In nucleotides, the CDR3 is TGTGCCAGCAGTGGTGGACAGAACTATGGCTACACCTTC. Its translation: CASSGGQNYGYTF.

Here the CDR3 reads CASSRDRVLGDEQYF. The CDR3, as DNA: TGTGCCAGCAGCCGGGACAGGGTGTTAGGGGACGAGCAGTACTTC. The chain joins TRBV6-2 or TRBV6-3 to TRBJ2-7; 9 bases align to TRBD1. Germline V gene lookup returns CDR1 MNHEY and CDR2 SVGEGT. V lost 6 bases to trimming and J lost 5 bases; unmatched junction nucleotides: 11. The CDR3 totals 15 residues.

This chain connects TRBV6-6 to TRBJ1-2, with D maybe TRBD1 (5 bases). Trimming removed 2 bases at V and 8 bases at J, with 12 bases between. The V gene's germline CDR1 is MNHNY and CDR2 SVGAGI (reference sequence). CDR3 length: 13 residues. CDR3 sequence reads: CASSYLSGPGYTF. The CDR3 DNA follows: TGTGCCAGCAGTTACCTATCAGGGCCCGGCTACACCTTC.

This rearrangement joins TRBV15 to TRBJ1-2; D remains ambiguous. The CDR3 spans 14 residues. V was clipped by 4 bases and J by 2 bases, with 11 bases between them. The germline gives CDR1 LNHNV, CDR2 YYDKDF (reference sequence). CDR3 sequence: CATSKPGFNYGYTF. The CDR3 DNA reads TGTGCCACCAGCAAACCGGGATTCAACTATGGCTACACCTTC.

The V and J genes are TRBV9 and TRBJ1-1, with a weak D call TRBD1 (5 bases). Germline V gene sequence: CDR1 SGDLS, CDR2 YYNGEE. The CDR3 has 14 residues. V was clipped by 4 bases and J by 3 bases, with 13 bases between them. Here the CDR3 reads CASSSQTRDTEAFF. DNA for the CDR3: TGTGCCAGCAGCTCCCAAACCAGGGACACTGAAGCTTTCTTT.

This clone has just a few counts. The genes are TRBV7-8 and TRBJ2-3; 10 nucleotides line up with TRBD1. The CDR3 runs 16 residues. Germline lookup yields CDR1 SGHVS and CDR2 FQNEAQ. V lost 5 bases and J lost 6; bases outside the gene matches: 11. CDR3 in DNA: TGTGCCAGCAGCGCCGACAGGGGGCCTTTGAGGGATACGCAGTATTTT. Translation: CASSADRGPLRDTQYF.

The V call is TRBV4-2, the J call TRBJ2-5; 9 bases are shared with TRBD2. The CDR3 covers 18 residues. The V gene's germline CDR1 is LGHNA and CDR2 YNFKEQ. V dropped 0 bases and J dropped 1; count of bases not matched to a gene: 9. The CDR3 DNA reads TGTGCCAGCAGCCAAGAAGGCGGGGGGGCCGCGGGCCAAGAGACCCAGTACTTC. Its translation: CASSQEGGGAAGQETQYF.

This sequence joins TRBV10-3 and TRBJ2-2, with TRBD2 identical over 11 bases. This CDR3 spans 15 amino acids. Germline loops: CDR1 ENHRY, CDR2 SYGVKD. The V and J ends lost 11 bases and 6 bases, in that order; junction bases with no gene match: 11. The CDR3 nucleotides are TGTGCCGCTGGAACCGGGACTAGCGGTTCCGGGGAGCTGTTTTTT. Encoded protein: CAAGTGTSGSGELFF.

This chain links TRBV19 with TRBJ1-4; D is undetermined. Germline V gene data show CDR1 as LNHDA and CDR2 as SQIVND (reference sequence). This CDR3 is built from 14 residues. V lost 6 bases and J 10 bases, leaving 18 bases between the germline ends. For the CDR3, the DNA is TGTGCCAGTAGCCCTTTGGCGGATTATGGAAAACTGTTTTTT. Translating it yields CASSPLADYGKLFF.

The chain joins TRBV3-1 (or the pseudogene TRBV3-2) to TRBJ1-2; D perhaps matches TRBD1 (6 bases). V was trimmed by 3 bases and J by 14 bases, leaving 16 bases between them. This CDR3 comprises 12 residues. The germline V gene has CDR1 LGHDT and CDR2 YNNKEL (reference sequence). In DNA form, the CDR3 reads TGTGCCAGCAGCCACTCAGGGGATAAGGCAACCTTC. It codes for CASSHSGDKATF.

In its sample, this clone was seen once. The chain couples TRBV19 to TRBJ2-1, with D perhaps matching TRBD2 (5 bases). Germline V CDR1 and CDR2: LNHDA, SQIVND (reference sequence). There are 14 residues in the CDR3. V was clipped by 5 bases and J by 5 bases, with 13 bases between them. The CDR3 nucleotides are TGTGCCAGTAGTCGCGGACTCCTGCACAATGAGCAGTTCTTC. Its protein product is CASSRGLLHNEQFF.

The CDR3: CASTNLGSSYNEQFF. For the CDR3, the DNA is TGTGCCAGTACAAACCTAGGGAGCTCCTACAATGAGCAGTTCTTC. This rearrangement joins TRBV19 to TRBJ2-1; TRBD2 might be the D (5 bases). V gave up 7 bases and J gave up 0 bases, with 13 bases separating them. This CDR3 comprises 15 residues. The germline CDR1 and CDR2 sequences are LNHDA and SQIVND (reference sequence).

The chain links TRBV2 to TRBJ2-7; D perhaps matches TRBD1 (6 bases). V lost 6 bases and J lost 4, with 13 bases in between. Germline CDR1 SNHLY, CDR2 FYNNEI. This CDR3 comprises 13 residues. CDR3 protein: CASRGGNNYEQYV. The CDR3 DNA reads as TGTGCCAGCAGAGGGGGAAACAATTACGAGCAGTACGTC.

CDR3 loop: CASSLVLSTDTQYF. CDR3 sequence (DNA): TGCGCCAGCAGCTTGGTTCTGAGCACAGATACGCAGTATTTT. The V call is TRBV5-1, the J call TRBJ2-3; D uncertain. Trimming cost V 0 bases and J 0 bases, with 5 bases left between them. CDR3 length equals 14 residues. Germline V CDR1 and CDR2: SGHRS, YFSETQ. Complete variable domain (other parts from reference TRBV5-1 and TRBJ2-3): KAGVTQTPRYLIKTRGQQVTLSCSPISGHRSVSWYQQTPGQGLQFLFEYFSETQRNKGNFPGRFSGRQFSNSRSEMNVSTLELGDSALYLCASSLVLSTDTQYFGPGTRLTVL.

The chain is built from TRBV5-5 and TRBJ2-7; TRBD1 aligns across 9 bases. Germline CDR1 and CDR2: SGHKS and YYEKEE (reference sequence). The J segment lost 1 base and the V segment lost 1 base, leaving 3 bases of the junction unmatched. This CDR3 has 15 residues. The CDR3 protein is CASSLSGTGSYEQYV. The DNA for the CDR3 is TGTGCCAGCAGCTTGTCTGGGACAGGGTCCTACGAGCAGTACGTC.